This T cell receptor (beta chain) was captured by sequencing in a study of cytomegalovirus exposure and HLA in healthy donors (dated 2017 in TCRdb). With respect to the entire study: An earlier analysis of around 600 of the donors reported 250 to 300 Gb of sequence data and 117 million unique TCR beta sequences from about 179 million T cells. Approximately 310 gigabases of sequencing data and approximately 85 million unique TCR sequences were included in an early release covering about 700 HLA-typed donors. Among the 398 genotyped donors, around 81% belonged to the genetic ancestry cluster associated with self-reported Caucasian donors. The study aimed to test whether cataloging public T cell receptors could reveal signatures of past pathogen exposure. The study profiled the T cell repertoires of hundreds of subjects by immunosequencing and related them to cytomegalovirus serostatus. A separate validation cohort of approximately 120 different subjects was used in addition to the approximately 640-subject first cohort. To predict cytomegalovirus infection status, the study brought together high-throughput TCR immunosequencing, statistical association of individual TCRs with disease status, and machine learning. To study patterns of TCR occurrence, a later analysis re-analyzed previously published TCR beta repertoires from around 700 donors and added high-resolution HLA genotyping. Rather than drawing on any new phenotypic data, the later analysis identified candidate immune exposures from TCR beta sequences and the way those sequences occurred across donors. An earlier analysis of some 500 of the donors used high-throughput TCR beta sequencing to judge whether each TCR beta V gene segment behaved as functional or pseudogenic. Donor age, sex, ethnicity and CMV serostatus were collected together with the repertoire data. In a later genetic analysis, genome-wide SNP genotypes for about 55% of the 666 donors were used, and that subset was treated as a discovery cohort. Every discovery cohort repertoire had been produced on one sequencing platform. HLA typing included class I and class II loci at four-digit resolution. Typing coverage differed by locus: A, B, C, DRB1 and DQB1 were typed in about 620-640 donors, DQA1 in approximately 520, DPA1 in 600 to 610, and DPB1 in approximately 450. Four to six DR-DQ haplotypes were handled as single units for association and clustering, since linkage in the cohort was strong. Across 300 to 400 genotyped donors of the cohort, an average of roughly 200,000 unique TCR beta nucleotide sequences per donor were sequenced, and approximately 19% of those sequences were non-productive. Broad study findings and their caveats: CMV serostatus was the only immune exposure information available for the cohort. Across donors, most TCR sequences were observed very rarely, whereas some public TCRs were present in many individuals. In a later analysis, most CMV-associated TCR beta chains were found to appear HLA-restricted, with HLA associations seemingly driven largely by CMV exposure. A later genetic analysis associated a missense DCLRE1C variant with V-gene and J-gene trimming of TCR beta chains, and an independent cohort replicated the association. According to a later analysis, parvovirus B19, influenza, CMV and Epstein-Barr virus appeared linked to several top co-occurrence clusters. A later genetic analysis reported fewer N-insertions in productive TCRs among donors in an Asian-associated ancestry cluster than the roughly 620-donor mean. In an earlier analysis of several hundred of the donors, most TCR beta V segments were observed in productive rearrangements about 87% or about 30% of the time, broadly matching IMGT annotations. A later analysis found that TCR association rates varied across HLA loci, with DRB1 alleles showing the most associated TCRs and HLA-C alleles the fewest. Because the 87-base-pair reads could not distinguish some IMGT-functional V segments, including TRBV6-2 and TRBV6-3, those segments were excluded. Because counts were too low, approximately 15 rarely observed V segments, including chromosome 9 orphons, were excluded from the earlier analysis of fewer than 650 of the donors. Linkage disequilibrium might explain the correlated functional status among segregating V segments, but an unknown experimental factor could not be excluded. The study listed around 160 TCR beta chains as associated with cytomegalovirus. A later analysis associated about 18,000 TCR beta sequences with specific HLA alleles at a false discovery rate of 0.05. When HLA alleles, especially DR and DQ, strongly co-occurred, TCR associations were difficult to assign to individual alleles. The presence/absence analyses assumed that sequencing depth was roughly uniform across donors, and that assumption may not be true. In vitro tests confirmed that a few of the cytomegalovirus-associated TCR beta chains recognize cytomegalovirus antigens. A cluster of highly shared sequence variants was judged likely to be a technical artifact of the sequencing pipeline. Cytomegalovirus status was reported to be diagnosed by the classifier with high specificity and sensitivity in both the original and validation cohorts. Only TCR beta chains were sequenced in this cohort, and the absence of alpha or paired-chain data limited detectable features. The authors suggested that the approach could potentially be generalized to other disease states and immunological phenotypes. Because HLA typing was unavailable for some donors at each locus, only the typed subset was used in association tests. In a later analysis, HLA-associated TCR beta chains were found to be more clonally expanded and to have lower generation probabilities than equally common non-associated chains. A further reported finding was that TCR beta sequences accurately predicted the HLA-A and HLA-B alleles for most subjects in the first cohort.

In total, over 600 healthy bone marrow donors made up the cohort. At the time of sampling, every cohort member was nominally healthy, though immune exposures that went unrecorded were likely present. The donor tested CMV seronegative and was one of the 352 seronegative cohort members. Each donor provided a peripheral blood sample, and peripheral blood mononuclear cells were used for TCR beta sequencing. Genomic DNA was extracted from the blood cell samples with the Qiagen DNeasy Blood Extraction Kit. To note about this clone: Its antigen is currently not known. One base away there is no much larger clone; base qualities are not given.

Preparation of the library involved the immunoSEQ multiplex PCR assay. For the multiplex PCR, a mixture combining 60 forward primers for TCR Vbeta segments and 13 reverse primers for TCR Jbeta segments was used. The CDR3 region of rearranged TCR beta genes was amplified from genomic DNA with a multiplex PCR assay. The Illumina HiSeq System was used to sequence the amplified TCR beta libraries as 87-base-pair reads. Per the source publication's procedure: Across the 670 or so repertoires, a later analysis counted 60 million to 90 million unique TCR beta chains, approximately 12 million of which were shared by at least two donors. To remove PCR and sequencing errors, raw reads were error-corrected and collapsed into unique sequences using a nearest-neighbor algorithm that merged closely related sequences. Alignment of CDR3 sequences to IMGT reference sequences was used to assign V, D and J gene segments. For a sequence to be retained, a match of at least six nucleotides was required to both a V gene segment and a J gene segment. Rearrangements were classified as productive when the CDR3 lacked stop codons and remained in frame with V and J, and all other rearrangements were classified as non-productive. Following IMGT convention, CDR3 was defined as the stretch from the second conserved V-encoded cysteine to the conserved J-encoded phenylalanine. In an earlier analysis of more than 550 of the donors, sequences lacking an unambiguous match to a single V gene segment were excluded. In an earlier analysis of about 590 of the donors, a V segment was called functional when productive rearrangements were above 56.7%, and segregating when the standard deviation between donors exceeded 5%. To diagnose cytomegalovirus status from the catalog of TCR beta chain sequences, a statistical classification framework was built. V and J gene assignment, in a later analysis, came from comparing TCR nucleotide sequences with IMGT/GENE-DB human TR gene sequences. In a later analysis, CDR3 sequences and most-parsimonious VDJ recombination scenarios were assigned using the TCRdist pipeline. In a later analysis, every TCR beta chain was defined by the combination of its CDR3 amino acid sequence and its V-gene family, and reads without a unique V-gene family were dropped. As a way to deal with suspected cross-contamination and a sequencing artifact, a later analysis dropped hundreds of nucleotide sequences that were highly shared and had low generation probability. In a later analysis, a clonal expansion index was calculated for each public chain from normalized within-repertoire ranks of inferred template counts. Generation probabilities in a later analysis came from a VDJ recombination model fitted to out-of-frame rearrangements, and those results were checked against IGoR. A later analysis scored TCR-TCR, TCR-HLA and TCR-CMV co-occurrence with hypergeometric tests, applying a repertoire-size bias correction to TCR pairs. A later analysis estimated false discovery rates by permuting HLA or CMV assignments 20 times. In a later analysis, co-occurring TCRs were grouped using DBSCAN, with TCRdist sequence similarity added in when clustering inside HLA-allele-positive subsets. Repertoires with fewer than 30,000 or more than 120,000 public chains, plus five repertoires with anomalous nucleotide sharing, were excluded from co-occurrence clustering. In TCRdb, the immuneACCESS table is reduced to in-frame sequences with V and J assigned. These tables do not hold every clone; where another copy was compared, an unresolved V gene accounts for under half, and the others remain unexplained. From that table come the V and J calls and clone size; the DNA was used to work out D and trimming. This sample comprises about 180,000 clones, 80% of them detected only once. The leading ten clones occupy roughly 5% of the sample.

V is cut back by 0 bases and J by 4 bases, with 8 bases in the junction unmatched. The CDR3 spans 16 residues, from the cysteine through the phenylalanine. Just CDR3 DNA is preserved here, 48 bases in frame from base 1. The germline V gene gives CDR1 as SGHVS and CDR2 as FQNEAQ. The sequence joins TRBV7-8 to TRBJ1-2; TRBD1 fits 7 bases in the junction. The sequence was obtained from a man aged 40-49 years in good health and CMV-seronegative. The sample was PBMCs. CDR3 sequence: CASSLALAGTAYGYTF. At the DNA level, the sequence is TGTGCCAGCAGCTTAGCGCTTGCCGGGACAGCCTATGGCTACACCTTC.